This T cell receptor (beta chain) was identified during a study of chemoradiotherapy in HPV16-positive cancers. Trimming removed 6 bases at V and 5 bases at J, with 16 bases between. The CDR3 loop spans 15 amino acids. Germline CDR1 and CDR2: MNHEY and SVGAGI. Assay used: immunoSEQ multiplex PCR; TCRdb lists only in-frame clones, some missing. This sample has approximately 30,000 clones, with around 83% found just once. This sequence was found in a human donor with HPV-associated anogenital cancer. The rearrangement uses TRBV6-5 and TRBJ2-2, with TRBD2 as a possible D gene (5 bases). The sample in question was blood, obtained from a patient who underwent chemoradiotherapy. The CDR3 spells CASSRTGWSTGELFF. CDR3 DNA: TGTGCCAGCAGCCGGACGGGGTGGTCAACCGGGGAGCTGTTTTTT.